The rows below give T cell receptor beta chains drawn from one sample of a study of beta chain features in type 1 diabetes. Sequenced by immunoSEQ multiplex PCR; TCRdb stores in-frame clones only, minus some. The sample shows some 700,000 clones, around an eighth of them seen only once. Sample: naive CD4+ T cells from blood. The receptors were sampled from a man aged 18 to 30 with type 1 diabetes. Both conserved end residues are part of each CDR3. A D gene is named only where the DNA matches it firmly. Size is stated for part of the rows, as once, few or many counts, or as a class when the clone is expanded.

d_call: TRBD1; clone_size: few; j_call: TRBJ1-4; v_call: TRBV29-1; cdr3_nt: TGCAGCGTCCGCGACAGGGCCCTATATGAAAAACTGTTTTTT; cdr3_aa: CSVRDRALYEKLFF
d_call: NA; clone_size: few; j_call: TRBJ1-1; v_call: TRBV25-1; cdr3_nt: TGTGCCAGCAGTCGCCTGGTAGATACTGAAGCTTTCTTT; cdr3_aa: CASSRLVDTEAFF
d_call: NA; clone_size: NA; j_call: TRBJ1-5; v_call: TRBV28; cdr3_nt: TGTGCCAGCGAAGCCGGGACCCTCCTCGGGCCCCAGCATTTT; cdr3_aa: CASEAGTLLGPQHF
d_call: NA; clone_size: few; j_call: TRBJ1-2; v_call: TRBV27; cdr3_nt: TGTGCCAGCAGAAGGCCCGGACTGAACAATGATGGCTACACCTTC; cdr3_aa: CASRRPGLNNDGYTF
d_call: TRBD1; clone_size: NA; j_call: TRBJ2-2; v_call: TRBV7-7; cdr3_nt: TGTGCCAGCAGCGTATCTCAGGGGGTCGGGGAGCTGTTTTTT; cdr3_aa: CASSVSQGVGELFF
d_call: NA; clone_size: few; j_call: TRBJ2-7; v_call: TRBV28; cdr3_nt: TGTGCCAGCAGTTTCCCAACAGGGAACGAGCAGTACTTC; cdr3_aa: CASSFPTGNEQYF
d_call: NA; clone_size: few; j_call: TRBJ1-6; v_call: TRBV7-2; cdr3_nt: TGTGCCAGCAGCTTAGCCAGGGTGGCTTCACCCCTCCACTTT; cdr3_aa: CASSLARVASPLHF
d_call: TRBD1; clone_size: few; j_call: TRBJ1-2; v_call: TRBV4-1; cdr3_nt: TGCGCCAGCAGCCAAGCCCTTGGACAGGGTTATGGCTACACCTTC; cdr3_aa: CASSQALGQGYGYTF
d_call: NA; clone_size: few; j_call: TRBJ1-2; v_call: TRBV25-1; cdr3_nt: TGTGCCAGCAGTGATCCTCTCTCGGACCGTGGCTACACCTTC; cdr3_aa: CASSDPLSDRGYTF
d_call: NA; clone_size: NA; j_call: TRBJ2-5; v_call: TRBV7-2; cdr3_nt: TGTGCCAGCAGCTTAGGGGGCAGGGAGACCCAGTACTTC; cdr3_aa: CASSLGGRETQYF
d_call: NA; clone_size: NA; j_call: TRBJ2-6; v_call: TRBV19; cdr3_nt: TGTGCCAGTAGTTTAACAGGCGCGGGGGCCAACGTCCTGACTTTC; cdr3_aa: CASSLTGAGANVLTF
d_call: NA; clone_size: few; j_call: TRBJ2-1; v_call: TRBV18; cdr3_nt: TGTGCCAGCTCACTCCTTTCAAAGGACAATGAGCAGTTCTTC; cdr3_aa: CASSLLSKDNEQFF
d_call: TRBD2; clone_size: NA; j_call: TRBJ2-1; v_call: TRBV7-7; cdr3_nt: TGTGCTAGCAGCCAGGGACTAGAGAGTGATGAGCAGTTCTTC; cdr3_aa: CASSQGLESDEQFF
d_call: NA; clone_size: few; j_call: TRBJ1-1; v_call: TRBV23-1; cdr3_nt: TGCGCCAGCAGTCAATGGCGAAGGGAGTTTAATGAAGCTTTCTTT; cdr3_aa: CASSQWRREFNEAFF
d_call: NA; clone_size: NA; j_call: TRBJ2-1; v_call: TRBV11-1; cdr3_nt: TGTGCCAGCAGCTTAGTCGGGACTCAGCCCAATGAGCAGTTCTTC; cdr3_aa: CASSLVGTQPNEQFF
d_call: TRBD1; clone_size: NA; j_call: TRBJ2-1; v_call: TRBV7-9; cdr3_nt: TGTGCCAGCAGCTTAGGGACAGGACAGAATGAGCAGTTCTTC; cdr3_aa: CASSLGTGQNEQFF
d_call: NA; clone_size: few; j_call: TRBJ1-5; v_call: TRBV6-5; cdr3_nt: TGTGCCAGCACCGGACAGAGCAATCAGCCCCAGCATTTT; cdr3_aa: CASTGQSNQPQHF
d_call: NA; clone_size: NA; j_call: TRBJ2-7; v_call: TRBV28; cdr3_nt: TGTGCCAGCAGTCTGGCCCCCTACGAGCAGTACTTC; cdr3_aa: CASSLAPYEQYF
d_call: NA; clone_size: NA; j_call: TRBJ2-7; v_call: TRBV5-6; cdr3_nt: TGTGCCAGCAGCTTGGACCCCTCCGGGACGAGCGGCGGGGAGCAGTACTTC; cdr3_aa: CASSLDPSGTSGGEQYF
d_call: NA; clone_size: once; j_call: TRBJ1-1; v_call: TRBV5-4; cdr3_nt: TGTGCCAGCAGCTTGGTGGGGAGGAACACTGAAGCTTTCTTT; cdr3_aa: CASSLVGRNTEAFF
d_call: NA; clone_size: few; j_call: TRBJ1-6; v_call: TRBV30; cdr3_nt: TGTGCCTGGAGTGCCATTTCACCCCTCCACTTT; cdr3_aa: CAWSAISPLHF
d_call: NA; clone_size: few; j_call: TRBJ2-2; v_call: TRBV5-1; cdr3_nt: TGCGCCAGCAGCCCCGGACAGTTATTCACCGGGGAGCTGTTTTTT; cdr3_aa: CASSPGQLFTGELFF
d_call: NA; clone_size: few; j_call: TRBJ2-3; v_call: TRBV30; cdr3_nt: TGTGCCTGGAGTCGCCGCCTACCAACGAACACAGATACGCAGTATTTT; cdr3_aa: CAWSRRLPTNTDTQYF
d_call: NA; clone_size: NA; j_call: TRBJ1-1; v_call: TRBV6-5; cdr3_nt: TGTGCCACCATCGGTAAAGAAGCTTTCTTT; cdr3_aa: CATIGKEAFF
d_call: NA; clone_size: NA; j_call: TRBJ1-1; v_call: TRBV28; cdr3_nt: TGTGCCAGCAGTTTCTTCGCAAAGACGAACACTGAAGCTTTCTTT; cdr3_aa: CASSFFAKTNTEAFF
d_call: NA; clone_size: NA; j_call: TRBJ2-1; v_call: TRBV7-2; cdr3_nt: TGTGCCAGCAGCTTAACGGGGACCTCCTACAATGAGCAGTTCTTC; cdr3_aa: CASSLTGTSYNEQFF
d_call: TRBD1; clone_size: NA; j_call: TRBJ1-5; v_call: TRBV10-3; cdr3_nt: TGTGCCATCAGTGAACGGACAGGGCCGGGGAGCAATCAGCCCCAGCATTTT; cdr3_aa: CAISERTGPGSNQPQHF
d_call: NA; clone_size: few; j_call: TRBJ2-7; v_call: TRBV4-1; cdr3_nt: TGCGCCAGCAGCCAAGAGAAGTGGTCTTTCGAGCAGTACTTC; cdr3_aa: CASSQEKWSFEQYF
d_call: NA; clone_size: few; j_call: TRBJ1-3; v_call: TRBV4-2; cdr3_nt: TGTGCCAGCAGCCAAGATCGGCTTGGAAACACCATATATTTT; cdr3_aa: CASSQDRLGNTIYF
d_call: NA; clone_size: few; j_call: TRBJ1-3; v_call: TRBV9; cdr3_nt: TGTGCCAGCAGCGGCTCAGGAAACTCTGGAAACACCATATATTTT; cdr3_aa: CASSGSGNSGNTIYF
d_call: NA; clone_size: once; j_call: TRBJ2-7; v_call: TRBV27; cdr3_nt: TGTGCCAGCAGTTCTCCCCGGACACTCTACGAGCAGTACTTC; cdr3_aa: CASSSPRTLYEQYF
d_call: NA; clone_size: NA; j_call: TRBJ2-2; v_call: TRBV14; cdr3_nt: TGTGCCAGCAGCCACGTAGGGGATAACACCGGGGAGCTGTTTTTT; cdr3_aa: CASSHVGDNTGELFF
d_call: NA; clone_size: NA; j_call: TRBJ1-6; v_call: TRBV5-4; cdr3_nt: TGTGCCAGCAGCTTGGGTCTGACGGGGAATTCACCCCTCCACTTT; cdr3_aa: CASSLGLTGNSPLHF
d_call: NA; clone_size: few; j_call: TRBJ1-5; v_call: TRBV30; cdr3_nt: TGTGCCTGGACTCTCTCCGGCCTTAGCAATCAGCCCCAGCATTTT; cdr3_aa: CAWTLSGLSNQPQHF
d_call: NA; clone_size: few; j_call: TRBJ2-1; v_call: TRBV29-1; cdr3_nt: TGCAGCGTTGATGGGGGGAGCTCCTACAATGAGCAGTTCTTC; cdr3_aa: CSVDGGSSYNEQFF
d_call: NA; clone_size: once; j_call: TRBJ1-3; v_call: TRBV29-1; cdr3_nt: TGCAGCGCCGGGGGAACCTCAGGGGGAAACACCATATATTTT; cdr3_aa: CSAGGTSGGNTIYF
d_call: TRBD2; clone_size: few; j_call: TRBJ2-3; v_call: TRBV14; cdr3_nt: TGTGCCAGCAGCCAAGACTTCGGCGGGGGGGCAACAGATACGCAGTATTTT; cdr3_aa: CASSQDFGGGATDTQYF
d_call: TRBD1; clone_size: few; j_call: TRBJ2-7; v_call: TRBV27; cdr3_nt: TGTGCCAGCAGTTTGAAAGGGACAGGGTTGCTAAACGAGCAGTACTTC; cdr3_aa: CASSLKGTGLLNEQYF
d_call: NA; clone_size: NA; j_call: TRBJ2-2; v_call: TRBV25-1; cdr3_nt: TGTGCCAGCAGTGTCCCCAGCCCGACAGACACCGGGGAGCTGTTTTTT; cdr3_aa: CASSVPSPTDTGELFF
d_call: TRBD1; clone_size: NA; j_call: TRBJ2-2; v_call: TRBV2; cdr3_nt: TGTGCCAGTAGGGGACAGGGGTCCACCGGGGAGCTGTTTTTT; cdr3_aa: CASRGQGSTGELFF
d_call: NA; clone_size: NA; j_call: TRBJ2-5; v_call: TRBV11-2; cdr3_nt: TGTGCCAGCAGCACGGACCTTTCATGGGAGACCCAGTACTTC; cdr3_aa: CASSTDLSWETQYF
d_call: NA; clone_size: NA; j_call: TRBJ1-2; v_call: TRBV2; cdr3_nt: TGTGCCAGCAGTATATACAGGGTGAGGTATGGCTACACCTTC; cdr3_aa: CASSIYRVRYGYTF
d_call: TRBD1; clone_size: NA; j_call: TRBJ1-1; v_call: TRBV5-1; cdr3_nt: TGCGCCAGCAGCTTGGCCAGAGACAGGGGCCGACCCACTGAAGCTTTCTTT; cdr3_aa: CASSLARDRGRPTEAFF
d_call: TRBD1; clone_size: NA; j_call: TRBJ1-6; v_call: TRBV14; cdr3_nt: TGTGCCAGCAGCCCCGGGACAGGGCCAAATAATTCACCCCTCCACTTT; cdr3_aa: CASSPGTGPNNSPLHF